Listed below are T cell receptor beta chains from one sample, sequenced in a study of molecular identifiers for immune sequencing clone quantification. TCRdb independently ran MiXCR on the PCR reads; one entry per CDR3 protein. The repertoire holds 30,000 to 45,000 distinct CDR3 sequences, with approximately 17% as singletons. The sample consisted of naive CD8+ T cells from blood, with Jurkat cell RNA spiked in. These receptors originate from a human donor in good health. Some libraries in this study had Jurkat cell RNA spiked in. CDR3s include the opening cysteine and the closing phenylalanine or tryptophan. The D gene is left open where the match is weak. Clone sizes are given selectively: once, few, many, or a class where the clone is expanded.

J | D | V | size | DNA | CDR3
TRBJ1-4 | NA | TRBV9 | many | TGTGCCAGCAACGGGGGGGGTAATGAAAAACTGTTTTTT | CASNGGGNEKLFF
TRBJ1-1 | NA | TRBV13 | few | TGTGCCAGCAGCTCGAAATCGAATGAAGCTTTCTTT | CASSSKSNEAFF
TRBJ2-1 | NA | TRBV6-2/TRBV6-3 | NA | TGTGCCAGCAGTGACTGGACAGATGGTGAGCAGTTCTTC | CASSDWTDGEQFF
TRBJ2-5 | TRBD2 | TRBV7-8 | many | TGTGCCAGCAGCTCCCTAGCGGGAGACGGTGAGACCCAGTACTTC | CASSSLAGDGETQYF
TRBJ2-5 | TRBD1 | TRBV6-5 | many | TGTGCCAGCAGTTATTATATGGGAGGACAGGGGGGAGAAGAGACCCAGTACTTC | CASSYYMGGQGGEETQYF
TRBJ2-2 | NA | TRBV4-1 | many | TGCGCCAGCAGCCAAGATGGGGGGGCCACGAACACCGGGGAGCTGTTTTTT | CASSQDGGATNTGELFF
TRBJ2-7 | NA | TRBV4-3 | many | TGCGCCAGCAGCCAAACCATTAGCTACGAGCAGTACTTC | CASSQTISYEQYF
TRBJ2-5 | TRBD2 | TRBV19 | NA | TGTGCCAGTAGTCCGCGGACTAGCGGGAACCAAGAGACCCAGTACTTC | CASSPRTSGNQETQYF
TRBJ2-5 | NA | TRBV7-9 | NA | TGTGCCATGCACCCCCTGCGGGGACAAGAGACCCAGTACTTC | CAMHPLRGQETQYF
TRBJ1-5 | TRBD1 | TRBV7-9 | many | TGTGCCAGCAGCACCGGGACAGGGGGCAGGTTTCAGCCCCAGCATTTT | CASSTGTGGRFQPQHF
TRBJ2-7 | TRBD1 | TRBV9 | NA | TGTGCCAGCAGCCCCGTCCCGCGACAGGGTTCTGACGAGCAGTACTTC | CASSPVPRQGSDEQYF
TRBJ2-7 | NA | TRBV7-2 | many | TGTGCCAGCAGCTTAGTAACTCCTCGGGAGCAGTACTTC | CASSLVTPREQYF
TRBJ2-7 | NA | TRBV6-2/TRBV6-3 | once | TGTGCCAGCAGTTACGGTCCGAACCTCTACGAGCAGTACTTC | CASSYGPNLYEQYF
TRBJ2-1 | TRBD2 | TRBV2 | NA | TGTGCCAGCAGTGAGGGTGCGGGAGGGTATGAGCAGTTCTTC | CASSEGAGGYEQFF
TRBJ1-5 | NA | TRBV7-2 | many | TGTGCCAGCAGCTTATCCACTATTACGCCCCAGCATTTT | CASSLSTITPQHF
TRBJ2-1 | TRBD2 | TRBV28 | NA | TGTGCCAGCAGTCGCGCGGGGGAGGACAATGAGCAGTTCTTC | CASSRAGEDNEQFF
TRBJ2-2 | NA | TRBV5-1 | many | TGCGCCAGCAGCAGCCGGGACCACGTCACCGGGGAGCTGTTTTTT | CASSSRDHVTGELFF
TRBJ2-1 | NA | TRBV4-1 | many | TGCGCCAGCAGCCAACTCAGGGGCAATGAGCAGTTCTTC | CASSQLRGNEQFF
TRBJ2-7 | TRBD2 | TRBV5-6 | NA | TGTGCCAGCAGCTCACCGGGACTACCTCCCTACGAGCAGTACTTC | CASSSPGLPPYEQYF
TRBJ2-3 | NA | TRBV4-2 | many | TGTGCCAGCAGCCAAGTCATCGCAGATACGCAGTATTTT | CASSQVIADTQYF
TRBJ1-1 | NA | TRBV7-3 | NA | TGTGCCAGCAGCTTAGGCCCAGGGGTTAGGGGGGAAGCTTTCTTT | CASSLGPGVRGEAFF
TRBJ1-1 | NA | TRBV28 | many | TGTGCCAGCAGTTTATTTACGGACATGAACACTGAAGCTTTCTTT | CASSLFTDMNTEAFF
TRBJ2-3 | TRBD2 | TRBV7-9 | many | TGTGCCAGCAGCCGCTGGACTAGCGGGAGGGACTCAGATACGCAGTATTTT | CASSRWTSGRDSDTQYF
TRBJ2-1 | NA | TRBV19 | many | TGTGCCAGTAAATGGGGGAGAGGGTTCGATGAGCAGTTCTTC | CASKWGRGFDEQFF
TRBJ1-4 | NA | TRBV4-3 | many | TGCGCCAGCAGCCAAGAAATGGGAGGGGTTTATGAAAAACTGTTTTTT | CASSQEMGGVYEKLFF
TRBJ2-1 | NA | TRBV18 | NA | TGTGCCAACTCACCACAAGATGAGCAGTTCTTC | CANSPQDEQFF
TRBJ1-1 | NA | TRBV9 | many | TGTGCCAGCAGCGTAGCTACGGTAGGGGGGGACACTGAAGCTTTCTTT | CASSVATVGGDTEAFF
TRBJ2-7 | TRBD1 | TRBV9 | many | TGTGCCAGCAGCCCACCGTGGGGACAGGGGGGAGGTGGCCCCTACGAGCAGTACTTC | CASSPPWGQGGGGPYEQYF
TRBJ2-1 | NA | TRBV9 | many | TGTGCCAGCAGCGTAGATTGGACGGTCAATGAGCAGTTCTTC | CASSVDWTVNEQFF
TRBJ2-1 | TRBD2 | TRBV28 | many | TGTGCCAGCATCCCCTTGGGGCTAGCGGGAGTCTCCCACAATGAGCAGTTCTTC | CASIPLGLAGVSHNEQFF
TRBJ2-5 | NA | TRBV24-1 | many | TGTGCCACCAGTGATTCCAGACAGCTCACCGAGACCCAGTACTTC | CATSDSRQLTETQYF
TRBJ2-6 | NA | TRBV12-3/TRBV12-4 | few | TGTGCCAGCAGTCCCCCGGAACCCTCTGGGGCCAACGTCCTGACTTTC | CASSPPEPSGANVLTF
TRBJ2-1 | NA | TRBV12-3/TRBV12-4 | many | TGTGCCAGCAGTTTTGGGCCCGGCTCCTACAATGAGCAGTTCTTC | CASSFGPGSYNEQFF
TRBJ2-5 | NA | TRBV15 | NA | TGTGCCACCAGCAGCCGACAGCAAGAGACCCAGTACTTC | CATSSRQQETQYF
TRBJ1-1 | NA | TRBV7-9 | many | TGTGCCAGCAGCTCATCAGTAGGCACTGAAGCTTTCTTT | CASSSSVGTEAFF
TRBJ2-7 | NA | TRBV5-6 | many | TGTGCCAGCAGCTTCGGTTTCGTGGGAGCCCCTCGGGGTTACGAGCAGTACTTC | CASSFGFVGAPRGYEQYF
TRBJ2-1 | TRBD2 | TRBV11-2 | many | TGTGCCAGCAGCCAAGTACCGAGCGGGATCAATGAGCAGTTCTTC | CASSQVPSGINEQFF
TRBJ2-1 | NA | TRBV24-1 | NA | TGTGCCACCAGTGTGGGGAACGGGTACAATGAGCAGTTCTTC | CATSVGNGYNEQFF
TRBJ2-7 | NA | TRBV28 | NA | TGTGCCACCTCCGCGGGCGAGCAGTACTTC | CATSAGEQYF
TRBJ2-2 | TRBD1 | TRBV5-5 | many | TGTGCCAGCAGCTGGCCGGGACAGGGAGGCACCGGGGAGCTGTTTTTT | CASSWPGQGGTGELFF
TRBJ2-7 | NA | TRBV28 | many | TGTGCCAGCAGTTTCGGGGTGGGACACAGAGATACGGTGCAGTACTTC | CASSFGVGHRDTVQYF
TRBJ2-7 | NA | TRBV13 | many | TGTGCCAGCAGTGACAGGACTAGCTCCTACGAGCAGTACTTC | CASSDRTSSYEQYF
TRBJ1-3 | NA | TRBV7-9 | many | TGTGCCAGCAGCTTGGGCCAGCTTGGGGACACCATATATTTT | CASSLGQLGDTIYF
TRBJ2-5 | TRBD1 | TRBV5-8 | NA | TGTGCCAGCAGCTTGTGGGGACAGGGGGGAGAGACCCAGTACTTC | CASSLWGQGGETQYF
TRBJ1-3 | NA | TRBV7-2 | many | TGTGCCAGCAGCTTAGAACTTGGGGCTGGAAACACCATATATTTT | CASSLELGAGNTIYF
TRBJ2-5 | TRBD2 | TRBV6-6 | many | TGTGCCAGCAGTGGCATTGGGAGCGGGAGTCCTCAGAGCCAGTACTTC | CASSGIGSGSPQSQYF
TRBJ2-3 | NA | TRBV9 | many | TGTGCCAGCAGCCCCAAGGCAGATACGCAGTATTTT | CASSPKADTQYF